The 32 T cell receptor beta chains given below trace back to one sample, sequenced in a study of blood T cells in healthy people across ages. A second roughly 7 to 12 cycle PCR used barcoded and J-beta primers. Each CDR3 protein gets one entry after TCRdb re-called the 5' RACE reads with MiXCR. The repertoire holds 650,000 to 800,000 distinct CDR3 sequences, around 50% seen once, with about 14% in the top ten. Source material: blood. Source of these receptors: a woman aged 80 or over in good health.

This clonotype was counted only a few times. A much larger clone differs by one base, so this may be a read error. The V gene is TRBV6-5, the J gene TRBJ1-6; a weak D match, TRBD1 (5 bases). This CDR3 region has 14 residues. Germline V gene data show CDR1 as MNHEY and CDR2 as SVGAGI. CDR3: CACSAGTGGSPLHF. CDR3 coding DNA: TGTGCCTGCAGTGCTGGGACGGGCGGTTCACCCCTCCACTTT.

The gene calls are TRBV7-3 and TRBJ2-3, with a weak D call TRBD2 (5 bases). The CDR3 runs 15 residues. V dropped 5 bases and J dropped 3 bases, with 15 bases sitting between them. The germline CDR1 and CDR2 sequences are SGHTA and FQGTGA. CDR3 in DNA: TGTGCCAGCAGCCCCCAGAGCGGACGAACAGATACGCAGTATTTT. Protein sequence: CASSPQSGRTDTQYF.

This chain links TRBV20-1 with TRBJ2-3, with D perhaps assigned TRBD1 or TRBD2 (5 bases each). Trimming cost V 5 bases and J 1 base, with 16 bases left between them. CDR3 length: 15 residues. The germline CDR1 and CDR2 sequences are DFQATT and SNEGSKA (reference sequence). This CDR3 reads CSAPPKRGGTDTQYF. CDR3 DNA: TGCAGTGCTCCCCCCAAGAGAGGGGGCACAGATACGCAGTATTTT.

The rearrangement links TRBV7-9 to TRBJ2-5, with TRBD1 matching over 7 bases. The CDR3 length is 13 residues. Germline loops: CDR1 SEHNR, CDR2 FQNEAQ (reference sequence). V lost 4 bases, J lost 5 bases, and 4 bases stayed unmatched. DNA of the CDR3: TGTGCCAGCAGCTGGGACAGCCTTGAGACCCAGTACTTC. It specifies CASSWDSLETQYF.

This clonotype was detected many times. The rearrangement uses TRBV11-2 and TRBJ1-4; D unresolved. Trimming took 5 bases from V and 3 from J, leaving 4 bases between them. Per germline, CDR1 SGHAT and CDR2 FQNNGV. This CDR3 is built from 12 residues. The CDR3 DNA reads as TGTGCCAGCAGCCTCCCTAATGAAAAACTGTTTTTT. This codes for CASSLPNEKLFF.

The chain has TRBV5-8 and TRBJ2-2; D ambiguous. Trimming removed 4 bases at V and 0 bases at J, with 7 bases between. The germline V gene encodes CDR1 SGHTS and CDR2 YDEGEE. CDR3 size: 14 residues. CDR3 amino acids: CASSAPTNTGELFF. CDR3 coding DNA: TGTGCCAGCAGCGCACCCACGAACACCGGGGAGCTGTTTTTT.

The CDR3 spells CSARQVYQETQYF. CDR3 sequence (DNA): TGCAGTGCTAGACAGGTTTACCAAGAGACCCAGTACTTC. V and J are TRBV20-1 and TRBJ2-5; D gene unclear. V was pared by 2 bases and J by 0 bases, with 7 bases between. The CDR3 extends over 13 amino acids. Germline V gene sequence: CDR1 DFQATT, CDR2 SNEGSKA (reference sequence).

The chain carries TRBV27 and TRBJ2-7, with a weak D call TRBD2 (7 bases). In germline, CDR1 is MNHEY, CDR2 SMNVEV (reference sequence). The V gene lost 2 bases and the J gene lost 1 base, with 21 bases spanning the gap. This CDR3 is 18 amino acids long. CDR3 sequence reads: CASSLRAPGGHLSYEQYF. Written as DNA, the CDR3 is TGTGCCAGCAGTTTAAGGGCCCCGGGGGGCCACCTATCCTACGAGCAGTACTTC.

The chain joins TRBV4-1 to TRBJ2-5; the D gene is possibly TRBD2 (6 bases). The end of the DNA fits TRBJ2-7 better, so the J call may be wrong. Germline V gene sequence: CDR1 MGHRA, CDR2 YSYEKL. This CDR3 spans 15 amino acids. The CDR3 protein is CASRKAGGALYEQYF. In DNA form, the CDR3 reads TGCGCCAGCCGAAAGGCCGGAGGGGCCTTATACGAGCAGTACTTC.

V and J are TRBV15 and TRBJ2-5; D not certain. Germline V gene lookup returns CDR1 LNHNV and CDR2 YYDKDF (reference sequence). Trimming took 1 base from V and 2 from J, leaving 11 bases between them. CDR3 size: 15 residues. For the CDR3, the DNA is TGTGCCACCAGCAGAGTTGGTTTCGGGCAAGAGACCCAGTACTTC. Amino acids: CATSRVGFGQETQYF.

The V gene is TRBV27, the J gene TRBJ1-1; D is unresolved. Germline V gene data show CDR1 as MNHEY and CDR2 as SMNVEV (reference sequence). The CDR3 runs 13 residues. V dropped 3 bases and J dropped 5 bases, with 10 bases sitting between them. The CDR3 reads CASSLERRTEAFF. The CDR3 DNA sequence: TGTGCCAGCAGTTTGGAGAGAAGGACTGAAGCTTTCTTT.

CDR3 protein: CASSPRDSDANVLTF. The CDR3 DNA is TGTGCCAGTAGTCCTAGGGACAGTGATGCCAACGTCCTGACTTTC. The chain carries TRBV19 and TRBJ2-6, with 7 bases fitting TRBD1. The CDR3 consists of 15 residues. Per the germline V gene, CDR1 is LNHDA and CDR2 is SQIVND (reference sequence). The ends lost 5 bases at V and 7 bases at J; junction bases unmatched: 8.

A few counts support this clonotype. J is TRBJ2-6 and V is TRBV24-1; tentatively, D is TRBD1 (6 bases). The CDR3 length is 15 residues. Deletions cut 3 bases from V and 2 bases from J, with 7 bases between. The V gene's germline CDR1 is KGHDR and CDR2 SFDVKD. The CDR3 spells CATSDPGAGANVLTF. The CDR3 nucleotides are TGTGCCACCAGTGATCCAGGGGCTGGGGCCAACGTCCTGACTTTC.

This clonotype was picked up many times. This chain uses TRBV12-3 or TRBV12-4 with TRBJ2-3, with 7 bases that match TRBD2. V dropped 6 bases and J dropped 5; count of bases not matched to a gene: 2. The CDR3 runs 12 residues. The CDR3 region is CASSTSVDTQYF. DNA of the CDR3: TGTGCCAGCAGCACTAGCGTAGATACGCAGTATTTT.

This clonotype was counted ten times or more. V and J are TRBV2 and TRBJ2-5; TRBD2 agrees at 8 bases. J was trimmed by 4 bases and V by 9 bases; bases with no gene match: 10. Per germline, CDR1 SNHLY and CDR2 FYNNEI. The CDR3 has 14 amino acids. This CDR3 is CARAKGTRGETQYF. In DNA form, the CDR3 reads TGTGCCAGGGCCAAGGGGACTAGGGGAGAGACCCAGTACTTC. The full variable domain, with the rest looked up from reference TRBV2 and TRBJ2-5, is EPEVTQTPSHQVTQMGQEVILRCVPISNHLYFYWYRQILGQKVEFLVSFYNNEISEKSEIFDDQFSVERPDGSNFTLKIRSTKLEDSAMYFCARAKGTRGETQYFGPGTRLLVL.

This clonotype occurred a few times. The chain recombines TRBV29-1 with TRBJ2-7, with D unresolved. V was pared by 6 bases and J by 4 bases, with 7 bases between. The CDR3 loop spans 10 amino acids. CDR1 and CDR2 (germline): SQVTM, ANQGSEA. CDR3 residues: CSVGEYEQYF. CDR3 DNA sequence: TGCAGCGTAGGAGAGTACGAGCAGTACTTC.

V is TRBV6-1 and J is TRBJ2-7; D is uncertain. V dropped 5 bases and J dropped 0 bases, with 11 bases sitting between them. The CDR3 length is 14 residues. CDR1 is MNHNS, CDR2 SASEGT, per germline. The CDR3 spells CASSPFEDSYEQYF. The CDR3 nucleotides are TGTGCCAGCAGTCCCTTTGAAGACTCCTACGAGCAGTACTTC.

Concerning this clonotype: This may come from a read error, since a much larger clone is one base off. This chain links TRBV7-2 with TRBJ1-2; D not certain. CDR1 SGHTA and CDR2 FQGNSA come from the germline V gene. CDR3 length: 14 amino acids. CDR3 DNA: TGTGCCAGCAGCTTACTTTCCCAGGACTATGGCAACACCTTC. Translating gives CASSLLSQDYGNTF. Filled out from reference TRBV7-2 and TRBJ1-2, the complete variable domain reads GAGVSQSPSNKVTEKGKDVELRCDPISGHTALYWYRQSLGQGLEFLIYFQGNSAPDKSGLPSDRFSAERTGGSVSTLTIQRTQQEDSAVYLCASSLLSQDYGNTFGSGTRLTVV.

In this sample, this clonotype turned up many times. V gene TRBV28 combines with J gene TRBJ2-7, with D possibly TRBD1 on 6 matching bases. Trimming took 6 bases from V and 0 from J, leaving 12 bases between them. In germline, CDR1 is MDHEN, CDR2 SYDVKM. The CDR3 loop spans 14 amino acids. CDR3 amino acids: CASSVTGISYEQYF. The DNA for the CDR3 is TGTGCCAGCAGCGTAACAGGGATCTCCTACGAGCAGTACTTC.

In DNA, the CDR3 is TGTGCCAGCAGTCGAACCGGGACAGGGATCCCCTACGAGCAGTACTTC. This sequence encodes CASSRTGTGIPYEQYF. The rearrangement links TRBV27 to TRBJ2-7; 9 bases are shared with TRBD1. V gave up 5 bases and J gave up 2 bases; unmatched junction bases: 10. Germline values: CDR1 MNHEY, CDR2 SMNVEV (reference sequence). The CDR3 runs to 16 residues.

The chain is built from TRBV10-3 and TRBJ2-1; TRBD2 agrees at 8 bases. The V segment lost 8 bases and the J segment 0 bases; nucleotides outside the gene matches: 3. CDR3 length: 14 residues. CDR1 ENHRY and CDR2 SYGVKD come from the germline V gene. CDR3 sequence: CAIGSGGSYNEQFF. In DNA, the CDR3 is TGTGCCATCGGAAGCGGGGGCTCCTACAATGAGCAGTTCTTC.

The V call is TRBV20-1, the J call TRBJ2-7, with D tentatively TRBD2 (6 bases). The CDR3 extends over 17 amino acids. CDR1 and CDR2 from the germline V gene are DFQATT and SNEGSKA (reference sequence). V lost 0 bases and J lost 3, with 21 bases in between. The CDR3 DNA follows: TGCAGTGCTAGAGATAGGGCGAGCGGGTCTAATTACTACGAGCAGTACTTC. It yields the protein CSARDRASGSNYYEQYF.

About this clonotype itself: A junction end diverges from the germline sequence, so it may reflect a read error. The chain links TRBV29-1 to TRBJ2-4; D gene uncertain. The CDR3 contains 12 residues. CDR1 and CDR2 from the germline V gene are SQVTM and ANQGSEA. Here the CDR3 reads CRVETDLNIQYF. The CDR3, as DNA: TGCAGAGTTGAGACTGACTTAAACATTCAGTACTTC.

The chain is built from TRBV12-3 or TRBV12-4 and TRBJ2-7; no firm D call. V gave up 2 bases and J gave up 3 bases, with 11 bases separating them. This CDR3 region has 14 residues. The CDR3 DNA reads TGTGCCAGCAGTTTAACCCGCAGTAACTACGAGCAGTACTTC. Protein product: CASSLTRSNYEQYF.

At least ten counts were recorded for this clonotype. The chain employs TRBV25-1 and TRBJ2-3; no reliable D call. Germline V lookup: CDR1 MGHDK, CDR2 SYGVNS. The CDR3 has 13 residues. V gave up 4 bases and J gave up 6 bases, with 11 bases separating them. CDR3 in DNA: TGTGCCAGCAGTGCCCTTGAGTGGGATACGCAGTATTTT. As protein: CASSALEWDTQYF.

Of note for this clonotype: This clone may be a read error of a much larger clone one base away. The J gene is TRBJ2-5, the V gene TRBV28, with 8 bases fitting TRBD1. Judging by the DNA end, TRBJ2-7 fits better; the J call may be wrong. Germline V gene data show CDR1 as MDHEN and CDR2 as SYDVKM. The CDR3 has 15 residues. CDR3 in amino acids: CASSSPDRGEGEQYF. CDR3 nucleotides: TGTGCCAGCAGTTCTCCCGACAGGGGTGAGGGCGAGCAGTACTTC.

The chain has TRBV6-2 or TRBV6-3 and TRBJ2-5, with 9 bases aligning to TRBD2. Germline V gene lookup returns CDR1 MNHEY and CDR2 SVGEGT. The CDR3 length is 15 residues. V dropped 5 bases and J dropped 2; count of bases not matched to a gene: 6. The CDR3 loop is CASSRGTSLQETQYF. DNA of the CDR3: TGTGCCAGCAGTAGGGGGACTAGCCTACAAGAGACCCAGTACTTC.

The CDR3 is CAISGEREQTNYGYTF. CDR3 DNA: TGTGCCATCAGCGGGGAGAGAGAGCAAACTAACTATGGCTACACCTTC. This chain joins TRBV10-3 and TRBJ1-2; D call uncertain. V lost 6 bases, J lost 0 bases, and 17 bases lay in between. The CDR3 contains 16 residues. Per the germline V gene, CDR1 is ENHRY and CDR2 is SYGVKD.

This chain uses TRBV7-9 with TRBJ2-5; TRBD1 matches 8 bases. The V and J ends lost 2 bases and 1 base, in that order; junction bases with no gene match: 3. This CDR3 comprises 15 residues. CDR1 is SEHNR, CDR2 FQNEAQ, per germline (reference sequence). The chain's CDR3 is CASSLRQGAQETQYF. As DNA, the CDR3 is TGTGCCAGCAGCTTACGGCAGGGGGCCCAAGAGACCCAGTACTTC.

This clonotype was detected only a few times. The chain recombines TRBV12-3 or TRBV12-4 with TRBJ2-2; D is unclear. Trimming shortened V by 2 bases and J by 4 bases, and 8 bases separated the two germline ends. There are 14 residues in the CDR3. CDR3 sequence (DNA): TGTGCCAGCAGTTTACGTCAGCCCACCGGGGAGCTGTTTTTT. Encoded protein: CASSLRQPTGELFF.

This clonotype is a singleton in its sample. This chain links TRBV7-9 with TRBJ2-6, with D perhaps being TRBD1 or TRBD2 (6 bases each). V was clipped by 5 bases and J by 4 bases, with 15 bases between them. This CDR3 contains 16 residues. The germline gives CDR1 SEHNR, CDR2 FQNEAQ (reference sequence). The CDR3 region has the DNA TGTGCCAGCAGCCTCCCCGGGGGCTCAGGGGCCAACGTCCTGACTTTC. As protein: CASSLPGGSGANVLTF.

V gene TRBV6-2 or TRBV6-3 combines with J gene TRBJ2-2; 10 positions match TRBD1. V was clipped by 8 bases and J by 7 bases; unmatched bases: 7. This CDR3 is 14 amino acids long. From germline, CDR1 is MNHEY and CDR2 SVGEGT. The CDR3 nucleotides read TGTGCCAGCGGAGGGGGACAGGGGATCGGGGAGCTGTTTTTT. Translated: CASGGGQGIGELFF.